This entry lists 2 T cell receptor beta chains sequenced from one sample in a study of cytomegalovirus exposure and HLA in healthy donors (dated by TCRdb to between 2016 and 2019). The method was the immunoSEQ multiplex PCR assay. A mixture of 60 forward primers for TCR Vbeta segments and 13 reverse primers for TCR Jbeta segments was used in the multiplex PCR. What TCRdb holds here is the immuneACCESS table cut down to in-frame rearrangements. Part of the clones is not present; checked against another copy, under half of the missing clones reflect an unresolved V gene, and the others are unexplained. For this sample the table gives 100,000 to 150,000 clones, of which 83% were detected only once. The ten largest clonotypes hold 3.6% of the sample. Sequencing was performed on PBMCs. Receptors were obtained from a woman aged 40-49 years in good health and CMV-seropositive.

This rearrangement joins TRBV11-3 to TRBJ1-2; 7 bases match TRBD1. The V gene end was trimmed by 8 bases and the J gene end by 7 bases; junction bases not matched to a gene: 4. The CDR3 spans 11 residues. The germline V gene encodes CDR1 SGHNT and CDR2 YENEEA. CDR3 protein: CASGTVSGYTF. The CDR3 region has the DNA TGTGCCAGCGGGACAGTATCTGGCTACACCTTC.

The CDR3 DNA reads TGCGCCAGCAGCTTGGGGGACAGGGTTTCCGGGGAGCTGTTTTTT. Translated, it gives CASSLGDRVSGELFF. V and J are TRBV5-1 and TRBJ2-2; 9 bases align to TRBD1. Germline trimming cut 0 bases from V and 6 bases from J; bases unmatched to any gene: 3. Germline V gene data show CDR1 as SGHRS and CDR2 as YFSETQ. The CDR3 contains 15 residues.